The clone carrying this TCR beta chain was seen ten or more times. Its antigen remains unknown. This sample stems from a study of T cells after yellow fever vaccination. Study-level results: It was a small share of clonotypes that appeared in both CD4 and CD8 compartments.

Template-switching 5'RACE yielded the TCR cDNA; a universal primer site and UMIs were added in the process. TCRdb used MiXCR to reprocess the 5' RACE reads, holding one entry per CDR3 protein. The sample has a few hundred thousand distinct CDR3 sequences, over 4.5% seen once; the top ten hold roughly 3.4%. The CDR3 extends over 13 amino acids. Between the trimmed V and J ends, which lost 0 bases and 7 bases, there was a span of 9 bases. Germline V gene data show CDR1 as SGHRS and CDR2 as YFSETQ. The clonotype comes from a man between 18 and 35 years old who received the YFV17D yellow fever vaccine. This chain uses TRBV5-1 with TRBJ2-3; D not certain. The specimen comprised CD4+ T cells sorted from PBMCs, sampled on the day of the yellow fever booster vaccination. Here the CDR3 reads CASSLDSIHTQYF. The CDR3 nucleotides are TGCGCCAGCAGCTTGGACAGCATACATACGCAGTATTTT. The variable domain in full, with the rest retrieved from reference TRBV5-1 and TRBJ2-3, is KAGVTQTPRYLIKTRGQQVTLSCSPISGHRSVSWYQQTPGQGLQFLFEYFSETQRNKGNFPGRFSGRQFSNSRSEMNVSTLELGDSALYLCASSLDSIHTQYFGPGTRLTVL.